The clone carrying this TCR beta chain is a singleton in its sample. The data derive from a study of blood T cell repertoires in COVID-19. As for the study in general: Samples representing acute and convalescent COVID-19 were sourced from the United States, Italy and Spain. PBMCs, B-cell-depleted T cells, or T cells were the source of the cDNA or gDNA that made up the material.

CDR3 length: 15 amino acids. V dropped 10 bases and J dropped 9; count of bases not matched to a gene: 15. The V gene's germline CDR1 is MNHEY and CDR2 SMNVEV (reference sequence). In the source study's methods: Reference gene primers were amplified, and this amplification served to estimate nucleated cell counts. The data were produced by immunoSEQ multiplex PCR, yet TCRdb's version contains in-frame clones alone and is incomplete. That table gives V, J and clone size, and the DNA gave D and trimming. This sample has more than 250,000 clones; roughly nine tenths occur once, and the top ten carry 5% to 7%.

The receptor's source is a young man who had recovered from COVID-19. Sequencing was performed on peripheral blood. The chain combines TRBV27 with TRBJ1-6; 7 bases align to TRBD1. This CDR3 reads CATAAKGAGISPLHF. The DNA of the CDR3 is TGTGCCACTGCGGCGAAGGGGGCGGGAATTTCACCCCTCCACTTT.